Detailed here is one T cell receptor (beta chain). What this receptor recognizes is not known. Within one base of it there is no much larger clone, and no base qualities were kept. At the junction V is shortened by 1 base and J by 2 bases; bases outside the gene matches: 3. CDR1 and CDR2 were assigned from the germline V gene as SQVTM and ANQGSEA. Its CDR3 holds 14 amino acids, cysteine through phenylalanine. Left in the record is the CDR3 DNA by itself, 42 bases read in frame from the first base. This specimen belongs to a study of glioma-infiltrating T cells after dendritic cell vaccination (dated by TCRdb to the mid-2010s). Regarding the complete study: A cohort of some 15 glioblastoma patients from Phase I and II dendritic cell vaccination trials was included, of whom 9 were newly diagnosed and 6 had recurrent disease. Patients received autologous tumor lysate-pulsed dendritic cell vaccination between about 2003 and 2013. To make the vaccine, monocyte-derived dendritic cells were cultured for about seven days with IL-4 and GM-CSF and then pulsed overnight with autologous tumor lysate. Patients received three intradermal dendritic cell vaccine injections at biweekly intervals in the arm below the axilla. Deep sequencing of TCR beta CDR3 regions was used to quantify tumor-infiltrating lymphocyte content and compare tumor and blood repertoires in dendritic cell-vaccinated glioblastoma patients. TCR sequencing metrics, including TIL content and tumor-blood repertoire overlap, were correlated with survival after dendritic cell vaccination.

Study-wide conclusions, independent of this receptor: No direct relationship between TCR clonality and survival was found, suggesting a diverse polyclonal response may matter. Longer time to progression and overall survival after dendritic cell vaccination were predicted by higher estimated pretreatment TIL content. The cohort was small and heterogeneous, and full blood and tumor sets were available for few patients, with initial-recurrent tumor pairs available for even fewer patients. The response model built on TCR overlap across three groups was characterized as speculative, with prospective validation still needed.

Patients were selected on the basis of adequate residual fresh-frozen tumor tissue and more than two years of available survival data. None of the glioblastoma patients carried an isocitrate dehydrogenase mutation, although molecular status otherwise varied. PBMC were collected before vaccination, two weeks after the third vaccination, and at tumor progression if tumor progression occurred. The Qiagen DNeasy Blood extraction Kit was used to extract genomic DNA. The immunoSEQ assay amplified TCRB CDR3 regions from roughly 2.1 micrograms of genomic DNA, or from all available DNA when less than that amount was available. Multiplex PCR used 60 forward primers for TCR V beta segments and 13 reverse primers for J beta segments. To estimate the number of reads per starting template, synthetic control templates were added to each sample at limiting dilution. Sequencing produced 87 bp reads on the Illumina HiSeq System. On the authors' methods: PCR and sequencing errors were removed by a nearest neighbor algorithm that merged closely related sequences. TCR overlap was measured as the percentage of unique tumor TCR beta sequences also present in the same patient's peripheral blood. In its TCRdb copy, this immuneACCESS table keeps in-frame sequences only and misses some clones. Where compared with another copy, unresolved V genes explain less than half of these, and the others have no known cause. V, J and clone size were drawn from that table, and D and trimming were deduced from the DNA. The sample table lists roughly 100,000 clones, under 90% of them with a count of one. The top ten hold around 2.9% of the sample.

In this chain, TRBV29-1 is recombined with TRBJ2-5; 8 nucleotides in the junction match TRBD1. This TCR was sampled from a human donor with glioblastoma. This material consisted of blood, taken before dendritic cell vaccination. CDR3 region: CSVEGTGRQETQYF. The DNA sequence is given as TGCAGCGTTGAAGGGACAGGGCGGCAAGAGACCCAGTACTTC.